The 10 T cell receptor beta chains reported below all come from one sample, sequenced in a study of CD8 T cells in Susac syndrome. RNA in amounts of about 0.5 to 1 ug was reverse transcribed with random hexamers. Each CDR3 protein is one row after TCRdb ran MiXCR on the immunoSEQ multiplex PCR reads. The data contain about 290,000 distinct CDR3 sequences, 85% of them singletons. The specimen was CD8+ T cells from PBMCs. The source of these receptors is a human donor with multiple sclerosis.

J is TRBJ1-1 and V is TRBV2; D ambiguous. Trimming took off 2 bases at V and 1 base at J, with 14 bases between the two ends. Looked up from germline, CDR1 is SNHLY and CDR2 is FYNNEI. The CDR3 sequence is 16 residues long. The CDR3 coding sequence is TGTGCCAGCAGTGAATCGGGGTTACGGAGGAACACTGAAGCTTTCTTT. Protein sequence: CASSESGLRRNTEAFF.

The CDR3 sequence is CSEGGRGRRADTQYF. The CDR3 bases are TGCAGCGAAGGGGGCAGGGGGCGGCGGGCAGATACGCAGTATTTT. This chain links TRBV29-1 with TRBJ2-3; TRBD1 agrees at 8 bases. J lost 4 bases, V lost 7 bases, and 13 bases had no gene match. The CDR3 has 15 residues. CDR1 is SQVTM and CDR2 is ANQGSEA in the germline V gene.

This clonotype appeared once. This chain uses TRBV20-1 with TRBJ1-2; 7 positions agree with TRBD1. The CDR3 is 10 residues long. From germline, CDR1 is DFQATT and CDR2 SNEGSKA (reference sequence). CDR3 amino acids: CRPDRMSYTF. DNA of the CDR3: TGCAGGCCGGACAGGATGAGCTACACCTTC.

There are a few counts of this clonotype. V usage is TRBV4-1 and J usage is TRBJ2-5, with D uncertain. V was clipped by 1 base and J by 4 bases, with 7 bases between them. Per germline, CDR1 MGHRA and CDR2 YSYEKL. This CDR3 is built from 13 residues. CDR3 sequence: CASSQGSTETQYF. The CDR3 coding sequence is TGCGCCAGCAGCCAAGGGAGTACAGAGACCCAGTACTTC.

V gene TRBV4-3 combines with J gene TRBJ1-5, with a tentative D call TRBD1 (5 bases). V was pared by 0 bases and J by 2 bases, with 14 bases between. The CDR3 contains 17 residues. CDR1 is LGHNA, CDR2 YSLEER, per germline. CDR3 in DNA: TGCGCCAGCAGCCAAGATACGCGGGTGGGGGGCAATCAGCCCCAGCATTTT. This gives the protein CASSQDTRVGGNQPQHF.

V usage is TRBV6-1 and J usage is TRBJ2-3; TRBD2 aligns across 11 bases. CDR3 size: 16 residues. The ends lost 6 bases at V and 2 bases at J; junction bases unmatched: 7. CDR1 is MNHNS, CDR2 SASEGT, per germline. The CDR3, as DNA: TGTGCCAGCAGACCCGGACTAGCGGGCCCCACAGATACGCAGTATTTT. Translating it yields CASRPGLAGPTDTQYF.

The genes are TRBV10-2 and TRBJ1-1; perhaps TRBD1 as D (6 bases). The V gene lost 6 bases and the J gene lost 7 bases, with 15 bases spanning the gap. In germline, CDR1 is WSHSY, CDR2 SAAADI. The CDR3 has 13 residues. The CDR3 here is CASRNRDGIEAFF. In nucleotides, the CDR3 is TGCGCCAGCAGAAACAGGGATGGAATTGAAGCTTTCTTT.

CDR3 protein: CAWSVQDPPGEQYF. As DNA, the CDR3 is TGTGCCTGGAGTGTTCAGGACCCACCGGGAGAGCAGTACTTC. The genes are TRBV30 and TRBJ2-7; possible D gene TRBD2, 5 bases. This CDR3 spans 14 amino acids. V gave up 0 bases and J gave up 7 bases, with 16 bases separating them. CDR1 is GTSNPN, CDR2 SVGIG, per germline (reference sequence).

V is TRBV18 and J is TRBJ2-1; no reliable D call. Germline lookup yields CDR1 KGHSH and CDR2 LQKENI. The germline V and J ends were trimmed by 2 bases and 3 bases, with 8 bases remaining between them. This CDR3 comprises 14 residues. As DNA, the CDR3 is TGTGCCAGCTCACCATACCTAGTCTACAATGAGCAGTTCTTC. This sequence encodes CASSPYLVYNEQFF.

The chain couples TRBV7-9 to TRBJ1-6, with D unclear. This CDR3 is 12 amino acids long. V was pared by 6 bases and J by 14 bases, with 14 bases between. The germline CDR1 and CDR2 sequences are SEHNR and FQNEAQ (reference sequence). CDR3 coding DNA: TGTGCCAGCAGTCAGGACCCGTTGACCCTCCACTTT. Amino acids: CASSQDPLTLHF.